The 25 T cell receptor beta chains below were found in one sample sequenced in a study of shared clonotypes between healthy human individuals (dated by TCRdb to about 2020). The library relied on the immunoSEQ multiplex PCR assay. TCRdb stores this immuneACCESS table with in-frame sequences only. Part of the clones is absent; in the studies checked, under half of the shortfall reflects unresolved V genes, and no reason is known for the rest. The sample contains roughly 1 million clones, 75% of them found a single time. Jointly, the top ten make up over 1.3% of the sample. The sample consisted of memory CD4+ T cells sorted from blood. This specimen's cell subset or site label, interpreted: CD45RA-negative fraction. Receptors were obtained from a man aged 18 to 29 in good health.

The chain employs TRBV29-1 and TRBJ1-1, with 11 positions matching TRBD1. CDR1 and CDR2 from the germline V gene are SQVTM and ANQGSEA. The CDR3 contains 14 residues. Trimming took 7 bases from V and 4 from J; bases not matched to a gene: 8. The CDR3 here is CSASRTGGPTEAFF. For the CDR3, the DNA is TGCAGCGCTTCAAGGACAGGGGGCCCCACTGAAGCTTTCTTT. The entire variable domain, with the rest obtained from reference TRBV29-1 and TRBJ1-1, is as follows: SAVISQKPSRDICQRGTSLTIQCQVDSQVTMMFWYRQQPGQSLTLIATANQGSEATYESGFVIDKFPISRPNLTFSTLTVSNMSPEDSSIYLCSASRTGGPTEAFFGQGTRLTVV.

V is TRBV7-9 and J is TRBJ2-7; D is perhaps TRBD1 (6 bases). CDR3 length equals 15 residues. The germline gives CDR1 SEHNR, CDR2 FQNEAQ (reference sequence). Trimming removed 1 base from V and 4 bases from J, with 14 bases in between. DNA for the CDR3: TGTGCCAGCAGCTTAGTTGACAGGAGAGTTTACGAGCAGTACTTC. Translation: CASSLVDRRVYEQYF.

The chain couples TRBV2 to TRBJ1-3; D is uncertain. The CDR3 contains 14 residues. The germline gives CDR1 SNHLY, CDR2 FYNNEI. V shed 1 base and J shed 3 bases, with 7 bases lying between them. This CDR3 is CASSEVGIGNTIYF. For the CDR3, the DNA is TGTGCCAGCAGTGAAGTAGGGATTGGAAACACCATATATTTT.

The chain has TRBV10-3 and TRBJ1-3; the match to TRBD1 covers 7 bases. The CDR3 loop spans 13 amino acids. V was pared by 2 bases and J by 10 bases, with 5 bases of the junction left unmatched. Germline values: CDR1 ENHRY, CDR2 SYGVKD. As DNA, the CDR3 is TGTGCCATCAGTGAGACCCACAGGGGAACCATATATTTT. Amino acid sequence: CAISETHRGTIYF.

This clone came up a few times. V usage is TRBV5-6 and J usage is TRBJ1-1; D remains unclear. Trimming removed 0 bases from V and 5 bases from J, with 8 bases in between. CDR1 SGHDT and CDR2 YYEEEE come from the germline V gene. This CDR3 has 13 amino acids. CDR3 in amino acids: CASSLVPETEAFF. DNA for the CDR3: TGTGCCAGCAGCTTGGTACCCGAGACTGAAGCTTTCTTT.

For the CDR3, the DNA is TGTGCCAGCAGCGGGGCACGGAACACTGAAGCTTTCTTT. Translation gives CASSGARNTEAFF. The chain couples TRBV5-6 to TRBJ1-1, with a possible D match to TRBD1 (5 bases). Germline V lookup: CDR1 SGHDT, CDR2 YYEEEE. V dropped 4 bases and J dropped 1 base, with 8 bases sitting between them. The CDR3 is made up of 13 amino acids.

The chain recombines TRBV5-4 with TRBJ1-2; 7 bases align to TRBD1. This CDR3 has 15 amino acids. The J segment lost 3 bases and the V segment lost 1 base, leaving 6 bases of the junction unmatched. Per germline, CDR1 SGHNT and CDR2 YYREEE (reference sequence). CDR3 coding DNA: TGTGCCAGCAGCTTGAATCAGGGGGAGCACTATGGCTACACCTTC. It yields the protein CASSLNQGEHYGYTF. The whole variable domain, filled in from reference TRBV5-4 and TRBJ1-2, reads ETGVTQSPTHLIKTRGQQVTLRCSSQSGHNTVSWYQQALGQGPQFIFQYYREEENGRGNFPPRFSGLQFPNYSSELNVNALELDDSALYLCASSLNQGEHYGYTFGSGTRLTVV.

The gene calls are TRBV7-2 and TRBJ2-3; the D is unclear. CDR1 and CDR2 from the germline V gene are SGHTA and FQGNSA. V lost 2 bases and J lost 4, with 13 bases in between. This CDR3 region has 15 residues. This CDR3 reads CASSLRLQQADTQYF. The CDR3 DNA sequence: TGTGCCAGCAGCTTAAGACTCCAGCAGGCAGATACGCAGTATTTT.

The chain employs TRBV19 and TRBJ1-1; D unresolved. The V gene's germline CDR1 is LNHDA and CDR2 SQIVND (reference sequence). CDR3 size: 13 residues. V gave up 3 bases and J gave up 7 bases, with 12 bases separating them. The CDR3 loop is CASSMRQAYEAFF. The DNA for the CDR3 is TGTGCCAGTAGTATGAGGCAGGCCTATGAAGCTTTCTTT.

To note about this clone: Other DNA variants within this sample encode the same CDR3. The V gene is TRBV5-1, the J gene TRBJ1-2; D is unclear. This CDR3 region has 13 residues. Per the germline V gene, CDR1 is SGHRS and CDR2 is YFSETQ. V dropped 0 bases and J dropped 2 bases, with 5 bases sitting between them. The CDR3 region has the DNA TGCGCCAGCAGCTTGGACACCAACTATGGCTACACCTTC. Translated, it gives CASSLDTNYGYTF.

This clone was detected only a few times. CDR3 sequence reads: CASRDVPGAGWGYTF. CDR3 coding DNA: TGTGCCAGCAGGGACGTTCCGGGGGCCGGGTGGGGCTACACCTTC. The genes are TRBV2 and TRBJ1-2; a weak D match, TRBD1 (6 bases). Germline lookup yields CDR1 SNHLY and CDR2 FYNNEI. Trimming took off 6 bases at V and 8 bases at J, with 22 bases between the two ends. This CDR3 has 15 amino acids.

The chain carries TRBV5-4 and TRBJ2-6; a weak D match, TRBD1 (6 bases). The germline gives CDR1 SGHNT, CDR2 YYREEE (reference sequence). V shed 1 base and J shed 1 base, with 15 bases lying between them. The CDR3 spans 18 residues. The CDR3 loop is CASSLRTGWGSGANVLTF. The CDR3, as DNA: TGTGCCAGCAGCTTGAGAACAGGGTGGGGATCTGGGGCCAACGTCCTGACTTTC. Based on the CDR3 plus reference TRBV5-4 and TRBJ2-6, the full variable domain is ETGVTQSPTHLIKTRGQQVTLRCSSQSGHNTVSWYQQALGQGPQFIFQYYREEENGRGNFPPRFSGLQFPNYSSELNVNALELDDSALYLCASSLRTGWGSGANVLTFGAGSRLTVL.

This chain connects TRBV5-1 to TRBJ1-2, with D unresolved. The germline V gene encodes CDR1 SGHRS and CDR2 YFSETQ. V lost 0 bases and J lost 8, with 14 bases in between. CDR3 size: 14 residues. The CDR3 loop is CASSLEREVGGYTF. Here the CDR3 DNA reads TGCGCCAGCAGCTTGGAGAGGGAGGTAGGCGGCTACACCTTC.

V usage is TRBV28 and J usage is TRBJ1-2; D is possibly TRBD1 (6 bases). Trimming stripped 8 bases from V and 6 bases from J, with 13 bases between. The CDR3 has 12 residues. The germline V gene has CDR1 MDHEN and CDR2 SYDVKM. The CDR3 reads CASGGHKDGYTF. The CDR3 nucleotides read TGTGCCAGCGGGGGACATAAGGATGGCTACACCTTC.

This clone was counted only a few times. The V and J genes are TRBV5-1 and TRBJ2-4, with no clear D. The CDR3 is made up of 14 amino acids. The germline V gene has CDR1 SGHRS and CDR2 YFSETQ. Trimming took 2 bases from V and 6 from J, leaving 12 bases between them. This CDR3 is CASSLGQERNIQYF. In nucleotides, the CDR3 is TGCGCCAGCAGCTTAGGCCAGGAGAGAAACATTCAGTACTTC.

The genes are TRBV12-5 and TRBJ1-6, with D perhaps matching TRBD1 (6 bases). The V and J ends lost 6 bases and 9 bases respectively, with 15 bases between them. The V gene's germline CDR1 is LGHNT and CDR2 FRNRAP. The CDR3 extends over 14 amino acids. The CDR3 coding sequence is TGTGCTAGTGGCCCGGACAGTTTGAGTTCACCCCTCCACTTT. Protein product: CASGPDSLSSPLHF.

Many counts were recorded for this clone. CDR3 in DNA: TGCGCCAGCAGCCGCGGGGACAGAGAAAATACGCAGTATTTT. This sequence encodes CASSRGDRENTQYF. V is TRBV4-1 and J is TRBJ2-3; TRBD1 is a possible D gene (7 bases). V lost 4 bases and J 7 bases, leaving 15 bases between the germline ends. The CDR3 length is 14 residues. CDR1 is MGHRA and CDR2 is YSYEKL in the germline V gene.

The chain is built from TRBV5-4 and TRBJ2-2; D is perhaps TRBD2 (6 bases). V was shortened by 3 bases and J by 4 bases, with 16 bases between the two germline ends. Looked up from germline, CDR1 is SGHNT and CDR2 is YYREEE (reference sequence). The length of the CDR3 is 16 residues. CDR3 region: CASSSTGTQPTGELFF. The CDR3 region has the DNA TGTGCCAGCAGCTCTACCGGGACTCAGCCCACCGGGGAGCTGTTTTTT.

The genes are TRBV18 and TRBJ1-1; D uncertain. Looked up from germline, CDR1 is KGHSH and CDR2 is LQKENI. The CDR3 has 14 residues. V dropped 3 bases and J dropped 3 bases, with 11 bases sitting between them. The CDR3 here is CASSPSGSYTEAFF. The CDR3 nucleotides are TGTGCCAGCTCACCCTCCGGGAGCTACACTGAAGCTTTCTTT.

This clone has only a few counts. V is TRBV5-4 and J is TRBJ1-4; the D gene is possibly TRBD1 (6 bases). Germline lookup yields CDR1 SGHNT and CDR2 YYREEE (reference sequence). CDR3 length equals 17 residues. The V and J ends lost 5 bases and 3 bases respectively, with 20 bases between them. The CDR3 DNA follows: TGTGCCAGCAGTTCCCAAACCACAGGGTGGGCTAATGAAAAACTGTTTTTT. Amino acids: CASSSQTTGWANEKLFF.

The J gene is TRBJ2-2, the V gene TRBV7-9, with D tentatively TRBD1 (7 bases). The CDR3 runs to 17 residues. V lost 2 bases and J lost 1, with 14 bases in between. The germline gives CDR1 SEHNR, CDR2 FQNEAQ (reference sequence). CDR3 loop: CASSLPRGDRNTGELFF. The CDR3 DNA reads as TGTGCCAGCAGCTTACCCAGGGGGGACAGGAACACCGGGGAGCTGTTTTTT.

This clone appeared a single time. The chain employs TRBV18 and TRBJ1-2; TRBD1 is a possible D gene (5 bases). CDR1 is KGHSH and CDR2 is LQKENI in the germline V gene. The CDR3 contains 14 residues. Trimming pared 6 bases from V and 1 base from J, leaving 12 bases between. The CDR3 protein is CASSLGQLNYGYTF. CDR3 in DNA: TGTGCCAGCTCTCTGGGGCAACTTAACTATGGCTACACCTTC.

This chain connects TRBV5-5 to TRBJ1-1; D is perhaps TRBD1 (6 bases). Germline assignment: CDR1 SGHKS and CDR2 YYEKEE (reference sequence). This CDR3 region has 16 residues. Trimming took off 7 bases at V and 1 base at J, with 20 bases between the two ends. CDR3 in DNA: TGTGCCAGCCTCCCACTCGGTGGGACACCGAACACTGAAGCTTTCTTT. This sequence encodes CASLPLGGTPNTEAFF.

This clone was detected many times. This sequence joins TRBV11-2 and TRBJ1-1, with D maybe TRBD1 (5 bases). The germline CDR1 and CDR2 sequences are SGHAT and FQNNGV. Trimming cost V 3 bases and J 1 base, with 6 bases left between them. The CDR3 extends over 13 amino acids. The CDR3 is CASSFQGNTEAFF. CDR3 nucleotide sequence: TGTGCCAGCAGCTTCCAGGGGAACACTGAAGCTTTCTTT.

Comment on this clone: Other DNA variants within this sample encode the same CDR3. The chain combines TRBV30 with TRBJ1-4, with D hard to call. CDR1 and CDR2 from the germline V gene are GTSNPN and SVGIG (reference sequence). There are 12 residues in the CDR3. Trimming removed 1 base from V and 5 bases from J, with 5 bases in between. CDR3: CAWSARNEKLFF. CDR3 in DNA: TGTGCCTGGAGTGCAAGGAATGAAAAACTGTTTTTT.